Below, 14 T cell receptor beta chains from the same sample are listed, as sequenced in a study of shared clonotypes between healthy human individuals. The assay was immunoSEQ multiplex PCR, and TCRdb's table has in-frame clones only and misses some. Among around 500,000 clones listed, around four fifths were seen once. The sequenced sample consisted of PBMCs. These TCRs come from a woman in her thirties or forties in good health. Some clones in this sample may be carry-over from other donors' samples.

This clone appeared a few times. CDR3 loop: CASSLRTGSSTDTQYF. CDR3 DNA: TGCGCCAGCAGCTTGCGAACAGGGAGTTCCACAGATACGCAGTATTTT. The chain employs TRBV5-1 and TRBJ2-3; D is perhaps TRBD1 (6 bases). The germline gives CDR1 SGHRS, CDR2 YFSETQ. Trimming took 1 base from V and 2 from J, leaving 14 bases between them. The CDR3 has 16 residues.

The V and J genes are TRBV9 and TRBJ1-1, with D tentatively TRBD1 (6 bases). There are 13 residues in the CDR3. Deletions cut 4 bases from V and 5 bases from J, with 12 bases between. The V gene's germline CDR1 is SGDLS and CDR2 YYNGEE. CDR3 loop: CASSNRGGTEAFF. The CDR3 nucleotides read TGTGCCAGCAGCAACCGAGGGGGAACTGAAGCTTTCTTT.

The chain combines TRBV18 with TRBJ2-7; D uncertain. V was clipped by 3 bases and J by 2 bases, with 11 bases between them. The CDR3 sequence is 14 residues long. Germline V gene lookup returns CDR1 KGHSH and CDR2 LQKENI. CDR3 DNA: TGTGCCAGCTCACCCGATCGTGGACCCTACGAGCAGTACTTC. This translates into CASSPDRGPYEQYF. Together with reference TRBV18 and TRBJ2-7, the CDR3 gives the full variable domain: NAGVMQNPRHLVRRRGQEARLRCSPMKGHSHVYWYRQLPEEGLKFMVYLQKENIIDESGMPKERFSAEFPKEGPSILRIQQVVRGDSAAYFCASSPDRGPYEQYFGPGTRLTVT.

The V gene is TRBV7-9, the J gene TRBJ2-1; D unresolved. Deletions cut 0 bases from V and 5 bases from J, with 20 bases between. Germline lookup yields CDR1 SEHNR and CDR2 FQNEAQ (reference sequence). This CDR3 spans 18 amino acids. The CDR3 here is CASSLAWVLERSHNEQFF. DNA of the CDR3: TGTGCCAGCAGCTTAGCGTGGGTTCTAGAAAGGTCCCACAATGAGCAGTTCTTC.

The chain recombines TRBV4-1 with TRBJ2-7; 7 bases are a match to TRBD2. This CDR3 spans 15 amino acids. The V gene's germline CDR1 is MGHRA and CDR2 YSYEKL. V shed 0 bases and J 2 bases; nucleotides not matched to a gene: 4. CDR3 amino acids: CASSQDLGGAYEQYF. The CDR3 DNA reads TGCGCCAGCAGCCAAGATCTGGGAGGGGCCTACGAGCAGTACTTC.

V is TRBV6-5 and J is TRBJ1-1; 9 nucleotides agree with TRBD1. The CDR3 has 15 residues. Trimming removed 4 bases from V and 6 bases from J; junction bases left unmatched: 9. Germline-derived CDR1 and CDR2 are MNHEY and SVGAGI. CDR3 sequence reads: CASSSLGQGEAEAFF. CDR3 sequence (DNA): TGTGCCAGCAGTTCCCTGGGACAGGGAGAGGCTGAAGCTTTCTTT.

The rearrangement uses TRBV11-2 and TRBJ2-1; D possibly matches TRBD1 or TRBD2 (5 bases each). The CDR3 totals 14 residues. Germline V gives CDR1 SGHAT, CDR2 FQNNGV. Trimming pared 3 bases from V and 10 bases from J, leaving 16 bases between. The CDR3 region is CASSFFPDRGEQFF. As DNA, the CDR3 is TGTGCCAGCAGCTTTTTTCCGGACCGGGGCGAGCAGTTCTTC. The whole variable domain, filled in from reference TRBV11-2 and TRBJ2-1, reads EAGVAQSPRYKIIEKRQSVAFWCNPISGHATLYWYQQILGQGPKLLIQFQNNGVVDDSQLPKDRFSAERLKGVDSTLKIQPAKLEDSAVYLCASSFFPDRGEQFFGPGTRLTVL.

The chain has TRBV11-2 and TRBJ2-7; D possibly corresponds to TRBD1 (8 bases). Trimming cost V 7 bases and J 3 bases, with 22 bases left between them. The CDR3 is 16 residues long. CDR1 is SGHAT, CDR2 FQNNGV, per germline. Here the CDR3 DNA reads TGTGCCAGCACCATTAGGGGGGGGACAGGACACTACGAGCAGTACTTC. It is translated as CASTIRGGTGHYEQYF.

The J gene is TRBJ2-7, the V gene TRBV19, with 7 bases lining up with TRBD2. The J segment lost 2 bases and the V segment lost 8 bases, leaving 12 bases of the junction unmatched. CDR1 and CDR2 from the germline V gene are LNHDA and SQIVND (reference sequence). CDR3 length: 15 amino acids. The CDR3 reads CASQGDSGSPYEQYF. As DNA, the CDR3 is TGTGCCAGTCAAGGGGATAGCGGGTCCCCCTACGAGCAGTACTTC. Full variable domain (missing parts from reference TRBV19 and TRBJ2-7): DGGITQSPKYLFRKEGQNVTLSCEQNLNHDAMYWYRQDPGQGLRLIYYSQIVNDFQKGDIAEGYSVSREKKESFPLTVTSAQKNPTAFYLCASQGDSGSPYEQYFGPGTRLTVT.

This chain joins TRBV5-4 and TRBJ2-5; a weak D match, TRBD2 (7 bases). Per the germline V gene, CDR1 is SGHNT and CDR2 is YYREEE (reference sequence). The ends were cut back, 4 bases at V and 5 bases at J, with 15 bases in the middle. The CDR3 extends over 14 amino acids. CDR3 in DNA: TGTGCCAGCAGCCCGGGGGGCGGAGGGGAGACCCAGTACTTC. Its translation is CASSPGGGGETQYF.

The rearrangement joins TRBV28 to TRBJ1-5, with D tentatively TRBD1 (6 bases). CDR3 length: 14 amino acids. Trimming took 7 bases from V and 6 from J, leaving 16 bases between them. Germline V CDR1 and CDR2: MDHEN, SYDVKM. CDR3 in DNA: TGTGCCAGCAACCCTCTAGGGGGGGCTCAGCCCCAGCATTTT. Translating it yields CASNPLGGAQPQHF.

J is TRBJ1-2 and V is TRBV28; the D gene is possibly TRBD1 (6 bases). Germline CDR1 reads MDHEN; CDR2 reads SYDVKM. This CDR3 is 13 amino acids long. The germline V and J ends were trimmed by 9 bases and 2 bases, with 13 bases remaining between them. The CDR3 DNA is TGTGCCAGTCGACAGGACCCCAACTATGGCTACACCTTC. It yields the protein CASRQDPNYGYTF.

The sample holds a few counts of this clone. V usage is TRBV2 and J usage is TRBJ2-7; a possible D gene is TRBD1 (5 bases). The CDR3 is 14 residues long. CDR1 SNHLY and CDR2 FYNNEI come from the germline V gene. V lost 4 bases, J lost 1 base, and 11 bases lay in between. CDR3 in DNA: TGTGCCAGCAGTGGGCAGGGTGGTTCCTACGAGCAGTACTTC. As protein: CASSGQGGSYEQYF.

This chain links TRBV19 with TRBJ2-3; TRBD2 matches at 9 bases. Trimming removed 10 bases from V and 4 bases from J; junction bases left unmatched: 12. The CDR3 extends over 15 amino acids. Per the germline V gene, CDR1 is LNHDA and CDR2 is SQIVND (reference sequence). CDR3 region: CATAKGSGSADTQYF. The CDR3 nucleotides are TGTGCCACCGCCAAGGGTAGCGGGAGTGCAGATACGCAGTATTTT. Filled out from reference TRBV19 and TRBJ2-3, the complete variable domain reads DGGITQSPKYLFRKEGQNVTLSCEQNLNHDAMYWYRQDPGQGLRLIYYSQIVNDFQKGDIAEGYSVSREKKESFPLTVTSAQKNPTAFYLCATAKGSGSADTQYFGPGTRLTVL.